This entry lists 20 T cell receptor beta chains sequenced from one sample in a study of cytomegalovirus exposure and HLA in healthy donors. PCR amplification relied on 60 Vbeta primers (plus 13 Jbeta primers). The assay was immunoSEQ multiplex PCR, and TCRdb's table has in-frame clones only and misses some. There are roughly 170,000 clones in the sample; roughly 84% occur only once, and 1.5% lies in the top ten. The sequenced sample was PBMCs. These receptor sequences come from a male donor in good health and CMV-seronegative.

This chain connects TRBV9 to TRBJ2-1; D may be TRBD2 (6 bases). With 4 bases removed from V and 4 bases from J, the gap between germline ends came to 15 bases. The CDR3 is made up of 15 amino acids. The germline gives CDR1 SGDLS, CDR2 YYNGEE. In DNA form, the CDR3 reads TGTGCCAGCAGCCCCTCCTCTGCGGGATACAATGAGCAGTTCTTC. It yields the protein CASSPSSAGYNEQFF.

The genes are TRBV6-6 and TRBJ2-7; 10 nucleotides align to TRBD1. The CDR3 spans 14 residues. Germline lookup yields CDR1 MNHNY and CDR2 SVGAGI (reference sequence). Unmatched junction bases numbered 6, after V lost 6 bases and J lost 4 bases. The CDR3 DNA reads TGTGCCAGCAGCCAGGGACAGGGGCCTTACGAGCAGTACTTC. Protein: CASSQGQGPYEQYF.

The chain links TRBV6-1 to TRBJ2-1; 9 bases line up with TRBD1. The CDR3 contains 14 residues. The ends lost 4 bases at V and 5 bases at J; junction bases unmatched: 3. The germline CDR1 and CDR2 sequences are MNHNS and SASEGT. CDR3 sequence reads: CASSAQGANNEQFF. The CDR3 DNA is TGTGCCAGCAGTGCACAGGGGGCGAACAATGAGCAGTTCTTC.

The chain is built from TRBV5-4 and TRBJ1-6; D gene ambiguous. The germline V and J ends were trimmed by 1 base and 0 bases, with 14 bases remaining between them. The CDR3 totals 18 residues. CDR1 is SGHNT and CDR2 is YYREEE in the germline V gene (reference sequence). The DNA of the CDR3 is TGTGCCAGCAGCTTGAAAGTACGTTCCAGCTCCTATAATTCACCCCTCCACTTT. Amino acids: CASSLKVRSSSYNSPLHF.

This chain links TRBV18 with TRBJ2-5; 7 bases align to TRBD2. The DNA end is a closer match to TRBJ2-7, so the J assignment may be wrong. The CDR3 consists of 14 residues. CDR1 is KGHSH, CDR2 LQKENI, per germline. CDR3 sequence: CASSSLSGGSEQYF. CDR3 DNA sequence: TGTGCCAGCTCATCCCTTAGCGGCGGGAGCGAGCAGTACTTC.

This chain connects TRBV27 to TRBJ2-1; maybe TRBD1 (5 bases). V was clipped by 2 bases and J by 7 bases, with 9 bases between them. CDR3 length: 13 residues. Germline V lookup: CDR1 MNHEY, CDR2 SMNVEV (reference sequence). CDR3 bases: TGTGCCAGCAGTTTAAGACAGACTAATGAGCAGTTCTTC. It is translated as CASSLRQTNEQFF.

The V call is TRBV7-2, the J call TRBJ2-1; TRBD2 aligns across 9 bases. Trimming at V came to 5 bases and at J to 9 bases, leaving 11 bases not matched to a gene. Germline V gene lookup returns CDR1 SGHTA and CDR2 FQGNSA. The CDR3 runs to 15 residues. The CDR3 nucleotides are TGTGCCAGCAGCCCGACCGCACTAGCGGGTCGTGAGCAGTTCTTC. It translates to CASSPTALAGREQFF.

The rearrangement links TRBV4-3 to TRBJ1-4; D perhaps matches TRBD1 (5 bases). This CDR3 is 15 amino acids long. Germline V lookup: CDR1 LGHNA, CDR2 YSLEER. The ends were cut back, 4 bases at V and 8 bases at J, with 17 bases in the middle. CDR3 DNA: TGCGCCAGCAGCCGAGTAACAGATGGGGGGGAAAAACTGTTTTTT. The encoded protein is CASSRVTDGGEKLFF.

This clone was counted only a few times. The rearrangement links TRBV5-5 to TRBJ2-2; the D is unclear. This CDR3 is built from 15 residues. Germline V CDR1 and CDR2: SGHKS, YYEKEE (reference sequence). Trimming shortened V by 0 bases and J by 2 bases, and 8 bases separated the two germline ends. CDR3 DNA: TGTGCCAGCAGCTTGGTACTGGGCAACACCGGGGAGCTGTTTTTT. Residues: CASSLVLGNTGELFF.

The rearrangement uses TRBV7-9 and TRBJ1-6; 8 bases align to TRBD1. Losses at the gene ends were 5 bases for V and 11 bases for J; bases not matched to a gene: 8. The CDR3 loop spans 14 amino acids. Looked up from germline, CDR1 is SEHNR and CDR2 is FQNEAQ (reference sequence). In DNA, the CDR3 is TGTGCCAGCAGCGCCGATGGACAGGGTCCACCCCTCCACTTT. It translates to CASSADGQGPPLHF.

The chain carries TRBV10-3 and TRBJ2-7; 13 bases are shared with TRBD2. The V segment lost 10 bases and the J segment 7 bases; nucleotides outside the gene matches: 13. Germline CDR1 ENHRY, CDR2 SYGVKD. This CDR3 spans 15 amino acids. The CDR3 DNA follows: TGTGCCACCAAGAAACTAGCGGGAGGGCCGGGGGAGCAGTACTTC. Protein product: CATKKLAGGPGEQYF.

J is TRBJ2-7 and V is TRBV5-1; 8 bases fit TRBD2. Trimming at V came to 0 bases and at J to 7 bases, leaving 9 bases not matched to a gene. The CDR3 sequence is 15 residues long. Looked up from germline, CDR1 is SGHRS and CDR2 is YFSETQ. In nucleotides, the CDR3 is TGCGCCAGCAGCTTGGCAATTAGCGGGGCGGGGGAGCAGTACTTC. As protein: CASSLAISGAGEQYF.

The V call is TRBV4-3, the J call TRBJ2-1, with D tentatively TRBD1 (7 bases). The CDR3 is 18 residues long. The germline gives CDR1 LGHNA, CDR2 YSLEER. Trimming cost V 3 bases and J 5 bases, with 23 bases left between them. The CDR3 reads CASSHTDRDGSPDNEQFF. CDR3 nucleotide sequence: TGCGCCAGCAGCCACACCGACAGGGACGGGAGTCCGGACAATGAGCAGTTCTTC.

The V call is TRBV9, the J call TRBJ2-4, with D possibly TRBD2 on 5 matching bases. Per germline, CDR1 SGDLS and CDR2 YYNGEE. The germline V and J ends were trimmed by 3 bases and 1 base, with 26 bases remaining between them. The length of the CDR3 is 20 residues. CDR3 coding DNA: TGTGCCAGCAGCGCCGAAACCGGGAAACTGTCCAGGCAGGCCAAAAACATTCAGTACTTC. As protein: CASSAETGKLSRQAKNIQYF.

The chain links TRBV28 to TRBJ1-1; unclear D gene. V was pared by 2 bases and J by 1 base, with 5 bases between. The CDR3 extends over 13 amino acids. CDR1 MDHEN and CDR2 SYDVKM come from the germline V gene. The CDR3 DNA follows: TGTGCCAGCAGTTTACGACAGAACACTGAAGCTTTCTTT. This sequence encodes CASSLRQNTEAFF. The complete variable domain, with remaining parts taken from reference TRBV28 and TRBJ1-1, reads DVKVTQSSRYLVKRTGEKVFLECVQDMDHENMFWYRQDPGLGLRLIYFSYDVKMKEKGDIPEGYSVSREKKERFSLILESASTNQTSMYLCASSLRQNTEAFFGQGTRLTVV.

V gene TRBV9 combines with J gene TRBJ1-2; D is undetermined. CDR3 length equals 14 residues. Germline CDR1 reads SGDLS; CDR2 reads YYNGEE. V was clipped by 3 bases and J by 2 bases, with 11 bases between them. Here the CDR3 reads CASSADTYNYGYTF. CDR3 nucleotides: TGTGCCAGCAGCGCCGACACCTACAACTATGGCTACACCTTC.

The chain employs TRBV7-9 and TRBJ2-7; possibly TRBD2 for D (6 bases). With 4 bases removed from V and 0 bases from J, the gap between germline ends came to 16 bases. Germline V gene data show CDR1 as SEHNR and CDR2 as FQNEAQ (reference sequence). This CDR3 is 16 amino acids long. CDR3 nucleotides: TGTGCCAGCAGCTATCCGGAGGGCAGGTACTCCTACGAGCAGTACTTC. It yields the protein CASSYPEGRYSYEQYF.

The chain has TRBV5-1 and TRBJ1-1, with a tentative D call TRBD1 (5 bases). Germline values: CDR1 SGHRS, CDR2 YFSETQ. V shed 2 bases and J shed 1 base, with 15 bases lying between them. This CDR3 contains 16 residues. The CDR3 sequence is CASSFRLSDRNTEAFF. DNA for the CDR3: TGCGCCAGCAGCTTTCGACTTTCAGACAGGAACACTGAAGCTTTCTTT.

The chain employs TRBV7-9 and TRBJ1-5, with 12 bases identical to TRBD1. The CDR3 is made up of 18 amino acids. V was clipped by 5 bases and J by 7 bases; unmatched bases: 15. CDR1 and CDR2 from the germline V gene are SEHNR and FQNEAQ (reference sequence). The CDR3 reads CASSRRDRGLGGVQPQHF. The CDR3 DNA reads as TGTGCCAGCAGCCGACGGGACAGGGGGCTCGGCGGCGTGCAGCCCCAGCATTTT.

The genes are TRBV7-9 and TRBJ1-1; TRBD1 is a possible D gene (5 bases). This CDR3 contains 12 residues. Germline V gene lookup returns CDR1 SEHNR and CDR2 FQNEAQ (reference sequence). The chain's CDR3 is CSTRDRYTEAFF. CDR3 bases: TGTTCCACAAGAGACAGATACACTGAAGCTTTCTTT.